Presented here are 9 T cell receptor delta chains from one specimen sequenced in a study of fetal and pediatric gammadelta thymocytes. TCRdb reprocessed the reads through CATT. This sample yields under 1,500 delta-chain clones, of which more than 35% are seen a single time; about 6.8% belongs to the top ten. Sequenced: non-Vgamma9Vdelta2 gamma-delta T cells from the thymus. Stated subset: CD3+gammadeltaTCR+ thymocytes not co-expressing Vgamma9 and Vdelta2. All receptors come from a child who underwent cardiac surgery and was recorded as healthy.

This clone counts as large (0.1 to 1%). V usage is TRDV1 and J usage is TRDJ1; D is ambiguous. The germline V and J ends were trimmed by 1 base and 0 bases, with 21 bases remaining between them. This CDR3 has 19 amino acids. From germline, CDR1 is TSWWSYY and CDR2 QGS. The CDR3 nucleotides are TGTGCTCTTGGGGAACCGTCTCCCCAGGCTCTACTCTACACCGATAAACTCATCTTT. Its protein product is CALGEPSPQALLYTDKLIF.

V gene TRAV29/DV5 combines with J gene TRDJ1; TRDD2 is a possible D gene (6 bases). The CDR3 is 17 amino acids. V was trimmed by 2 bases and J by 0 bases, leaving 20 bases between them. Looked up from germline, CDR1 is NSMFDY and CDR2 is ISSIKDK. The CDR3 loop is CAARTGLPYVYTDKLIF. The CDR3, as DNA: TGTGCAGCAAGGACAGGCCTTCCCTACGTATACACCGATAAACTCATCTTT.

About this clone itself: Possible read error: a much larger clone is one base away. The genes are TRDV1 and TRDJ1, with 10 nucleotides matching TRDD3. The length of the CDR3 is 25 residues. Germline V CDR1 and CDR2: TSWWSYY, QGS. The CDR3 DNA sequence: TGTGCTCTTGGGGAAGTTTATTCCTTCGGTGTTGGGGGATACCCCTGTTTGGAGTGCACCGATAAACCCATCTTT. This gives the protein CALGEVYSFGVGGYPCLECTDKPIF.

This clone is labeled as large (0.1 to 1%). This chain uses TRDV1 with TRDJ1; 7 bases fit TRDD3. V lost 1 base and J lost 3; bases outside the gene matches: 17. The CDR3 contains 19 residues. From germline, CDR1 is TSWWSYY and CDR2 QGS. CDR3 sequence reads: CALGERWRYWGPGPDKLIF. CDR3 nucleotides: TGTGCTCTTGGGGAACGTTGGCGGTACTGGGGCCCGGGGCCCGATAAACTCATCTTT.

Comments on this clone: With a much larger clone just one base away, this may be a read error. This sequence joins TRDV1 and TRDJ1; 12 bases line up with TRDD3. Trimming took 0 bases from V and 1 from J; bases not matched to a gene: 27. The CDR3 is 25 amino acids. CDR1 is TSWWSYY, CDR2 QGS, per germline. Here the CDR3 reads CALGELPPSSGYTGGYSVFTDKLIF. CDR3 sequence (DNA): TGTGCTCTTGGGGAACTTCCGCCTTCCTCCGGGTATACTGGGGGATACTCTGTCTTCACCGATAAACTCATCTTT.

The chain employs TRDV1 and TRDJ1, with D perhaps matching TRDD2 or TRDD3 (7 bases each). Trimming took off 1 base at V and 8 bases at J, with 41 bases between the two ends. Looked up from germline, CDR1 is TSWWSYY and CDR2 is QGS. The CDR3 is made up of 23 amino acids. CDR3 DNA sequence: TGTGCTCTTGGGGAACACCTTCCTTCTTCCCCGCTGGGGGTCACCTCCCACACCTGGAAACTCATCTTT. It is translated as CALGEHLPSSPLGVTSHTWKLIF.

By share, this clone ranks as large. This sample includes further DNA sequences coding for the same CDR3. The gene calls are TRDV1 and TRDJ1, with 8 bases aligning to TRDD3. Germline V gives CDR1 TSWWSYY, CDR2 QGS. V was pared by 5 bases and J by 4 bases, with 18 bases of the junction left unmatched. There are 18 residues in the CDR3. CDR3 sequence (DNA): TGTGCTCTTGGGAAGTCCCCAATACTGTTCCTGGGGGACGATAAACTCATCTTT. Translating it yields CALGKSPILFLGDDKLIF.

As to this clone: A much larger clone lies one base from this, so it may be a read error. This sample also contains other DNA sequences that code for the same CDR3. This chain links TRDV1 with TRDJ1; weak D call: TRDD3 (10 bases). CDR3 length: 25 residues. The V end was cut by 4 bases, the J end by 3 bases, with 45 bases between. Germline CDR1 and CDR2: TSWWSYY and QGS. CDR3 region: CALGVPLPTTLILGDTIETADKLIF. DNA for the CDR3: TGTGCTCTTGGGGTCCCCCTTCCTACGACCCTTATATTGGGGGATACTATTGAGACGGCCGATAAACTCATCTTT.

In its sample, this clone ranks as large. The chain carries TRDV1 and TRDJ1; the match to TRDD3 covers 10 bases. Germline V gene data show CDR1 as TSWWSYY and CDR2 as QGS. The CDR3 is 21 residues long. The V segment lost 1 base and the J segment 0 bases; nucleotides outside the gene matches: 17. The CDR3 here is CALGEPPLSRCTGGYTDKLIF. The CDR3 DNA reads as TGTGCTCTTGGGGAACCCCCCCTTTCCAGGTGTACTGGGGGATACACCGATAAACTCATCTTT.